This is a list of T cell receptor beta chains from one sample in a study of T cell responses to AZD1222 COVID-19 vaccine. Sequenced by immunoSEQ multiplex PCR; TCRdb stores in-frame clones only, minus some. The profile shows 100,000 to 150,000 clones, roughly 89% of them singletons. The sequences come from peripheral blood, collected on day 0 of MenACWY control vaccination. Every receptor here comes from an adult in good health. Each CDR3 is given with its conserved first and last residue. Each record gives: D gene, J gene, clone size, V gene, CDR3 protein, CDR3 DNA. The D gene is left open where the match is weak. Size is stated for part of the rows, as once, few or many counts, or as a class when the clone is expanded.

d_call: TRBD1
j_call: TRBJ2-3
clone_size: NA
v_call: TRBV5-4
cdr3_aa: CASSTGQGTDTQYF
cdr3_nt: TGTGCCAGCAGCACAGGACAGGGCACAGATACGCAGTATTTT

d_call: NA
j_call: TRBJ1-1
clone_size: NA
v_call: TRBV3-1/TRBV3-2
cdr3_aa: CASSQEQGGAFF
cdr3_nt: TGTGCCAGCAGCCAAGAACAGGGTGGGGCTTTCTTT

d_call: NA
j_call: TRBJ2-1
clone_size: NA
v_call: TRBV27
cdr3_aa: CASSYQSYNEQFF
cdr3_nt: TGTGCCAGCAGCTACCAGTCCTACAATGAGCAGTTCTTC

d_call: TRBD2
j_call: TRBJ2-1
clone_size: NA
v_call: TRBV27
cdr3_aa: CASSFSLAGVEQFF
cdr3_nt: TGTGCCAGCAGTTTTTCACTAGCGGGAGTCGAGCAGTTCTTC

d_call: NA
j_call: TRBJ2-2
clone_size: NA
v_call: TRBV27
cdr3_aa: CAIIDTNTGELFF
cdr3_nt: TGTGCCATCATAGACACGAACACCGGGGAGCTGTTTTTT

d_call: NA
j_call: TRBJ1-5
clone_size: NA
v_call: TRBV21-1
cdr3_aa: CASKGTGNNQPQHF
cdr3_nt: TGTGCCAGCAAGGGGACAGGGAACAATCAGCCCCAGCATTTT

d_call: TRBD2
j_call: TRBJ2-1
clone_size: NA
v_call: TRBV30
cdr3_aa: CAWSPLAGVGNEQFF
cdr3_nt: TGTGCCTGGAGTCCACTAGCGGGAGTAGGCAATGAGCAGTTCTTC

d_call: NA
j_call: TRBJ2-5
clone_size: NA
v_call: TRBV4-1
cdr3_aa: CASSQVRQEETQYF
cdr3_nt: TGCGCCAGCAGCCAAGTCCGGCAAGAAGAGACCCAGTACTTC

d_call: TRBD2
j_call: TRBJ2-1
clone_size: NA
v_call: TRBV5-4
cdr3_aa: CASSLARGSYNEQFF
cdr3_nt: TGTGCCAGCAGCTTGGCTCGCGGGAGTTACAATGAGCAGTTCTTC

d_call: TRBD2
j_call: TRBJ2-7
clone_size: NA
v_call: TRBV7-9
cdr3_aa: CASSSPRLAGNYYEQYF
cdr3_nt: TGTGCCAGCAGCTCCCCACGACTAGCGGGGAATTACTACGAGCAGTACTTC

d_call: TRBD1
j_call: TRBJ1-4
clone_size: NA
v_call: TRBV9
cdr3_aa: CASSAGQGNEKLFF
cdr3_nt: TGTGCCAGCAGCGCCGGACAGGGGAATGAAAAACTGTTTTTT

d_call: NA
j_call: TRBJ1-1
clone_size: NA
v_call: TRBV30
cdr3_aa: CAWMRSGRNDEAFF
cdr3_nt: TGTGCCTGGATGAGAAGTGGCCGCAATGATGAAGCTTTCTTT

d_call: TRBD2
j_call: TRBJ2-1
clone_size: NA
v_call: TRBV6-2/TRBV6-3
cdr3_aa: CASSYPGLAAKDNEQFF
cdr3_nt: TGTGCCAGCAGTTACCCGGGACTAGCGGCTAAAGACAATGAGCAGTTCTTC

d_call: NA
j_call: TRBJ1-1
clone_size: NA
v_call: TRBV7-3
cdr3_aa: CASSLMGAGLNTEAFF
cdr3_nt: TGTGCCAGCAGCTTAATGGGAGCTGGGCTGAACACTGAAGCTTTCTTT

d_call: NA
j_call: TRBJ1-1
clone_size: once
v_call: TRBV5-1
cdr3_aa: CASSPHQANTEAFF
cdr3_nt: TGCGCCAGCAGCCCCCACCAGGCGAACACTGAAGCTTTCTTT

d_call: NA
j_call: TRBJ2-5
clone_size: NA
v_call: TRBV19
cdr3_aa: CASTRGGDPQETQYF
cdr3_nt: TGTGCCAGTACCAGAGGGGGGGACCCTCAAGAGACCCAGTACTTC

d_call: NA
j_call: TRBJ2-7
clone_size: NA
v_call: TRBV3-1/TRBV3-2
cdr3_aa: CASSQLDEQYF
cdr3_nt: TGTGCCAGCAGCCAGCTCGACGAGCAGTACTTC

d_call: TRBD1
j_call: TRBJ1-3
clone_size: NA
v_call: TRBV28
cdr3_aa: CASSGQGYGNTIYF
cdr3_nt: TGTGCCAGCAGCGGACAGGGCTATGGAAACACCATATATTTT

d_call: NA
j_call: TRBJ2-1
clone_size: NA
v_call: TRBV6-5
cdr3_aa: CASSYQELTYNEQFF
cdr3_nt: TGTGCCAGCAGTTACCAGGAGCTTACGTACAATGAGCAGTTCTTC

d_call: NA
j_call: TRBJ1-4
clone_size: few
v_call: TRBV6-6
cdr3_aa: CASSYGTQGEKLFF
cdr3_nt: TGTGCCAGCAGTTACGGGACACAAGGAGAAAAACTGTTTTTT

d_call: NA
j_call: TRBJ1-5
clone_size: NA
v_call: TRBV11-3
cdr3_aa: CASSLGNQPQHF
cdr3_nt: TGTGCCAGCAGCTTGGGCAATCAGCCCCAGCATTTT

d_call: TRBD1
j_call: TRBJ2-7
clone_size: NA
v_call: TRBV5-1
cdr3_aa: CASSWTGQDYEQYF
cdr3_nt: TGCGCCAGCAGCTGGACGGGACAGGACTACGAGCAGTACTTC

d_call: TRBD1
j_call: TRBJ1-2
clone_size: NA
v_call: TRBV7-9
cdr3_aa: CASSQHRDRTTDGYTF
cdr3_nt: TGTGCCAGCAGCCAACATCGGGACAGGACAACAGATGGCTACACCTTC

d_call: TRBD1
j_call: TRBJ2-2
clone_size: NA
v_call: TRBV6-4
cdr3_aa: CASSDSGTGSTGELFF
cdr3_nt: TGTGCCAGCAGTGACTCCGGGACAGGGTCCACCGGGGAGCTGTTTTTT

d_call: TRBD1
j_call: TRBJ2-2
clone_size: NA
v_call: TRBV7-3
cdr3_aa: CASSLTGQGARDTGELFF
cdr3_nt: TGTGCCAGCAGCTTAACGGGACAGGGGGCGCGTGACACCGGGGAGCTGTTTTTT

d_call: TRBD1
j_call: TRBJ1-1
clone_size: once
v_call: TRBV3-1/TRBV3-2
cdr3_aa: CASSRQGELKNTEAFF
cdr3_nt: TGTGCCAGCAGCCGACAGGGGGAGCTAAAAAACACTGAAGCTTTCTTT

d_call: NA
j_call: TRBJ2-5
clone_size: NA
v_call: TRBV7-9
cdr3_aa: CASSQIQGGHQETQYF
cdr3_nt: TGTGCCAGCAGCCAAATCCAGGGGGGACACCAAGAGACCCAGTACTTC

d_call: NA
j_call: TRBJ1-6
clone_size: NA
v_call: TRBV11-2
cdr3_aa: CASTTGLQSPLHF
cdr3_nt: TGTGCCAGCACCACAGGGCTCCAATCACCCCTCCACTTT

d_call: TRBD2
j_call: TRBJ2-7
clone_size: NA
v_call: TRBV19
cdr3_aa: CASSADFVAGAQEQYF
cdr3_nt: TGTGCCAGCAGTGCCGACTTTGTAGCGGGAGCCCAAGAGCAGTACTTC

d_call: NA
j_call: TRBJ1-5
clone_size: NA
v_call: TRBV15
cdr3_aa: CATSRDLAGANQPQHF
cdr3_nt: TGTGCCACCAGCAGAGATTTGGCAGGGGCAAATCAGCCCCAGCATTTT

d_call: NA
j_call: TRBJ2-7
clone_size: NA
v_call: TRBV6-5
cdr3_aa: CASSYSGPAQGYEQYF
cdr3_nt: TGTGCCAGCAGTTACTCGGGTCCCGCCCAGGGGTACGAGCAGTACTTC

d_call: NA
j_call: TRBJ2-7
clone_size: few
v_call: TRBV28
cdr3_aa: CASTTTTYEQYF
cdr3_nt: TGTGCCAGCACCACGACTACCTACGAGCAGTACTTC

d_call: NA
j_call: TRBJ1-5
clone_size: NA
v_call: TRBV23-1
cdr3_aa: CATSFWNQPQHF
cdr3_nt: TGCGCCACCTCTTTTTGGAATCAGCCCCAGCATTTT

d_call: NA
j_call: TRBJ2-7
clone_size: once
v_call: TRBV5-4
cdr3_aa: CASSLGQGDEQYF
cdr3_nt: TGTGCCAGCAGCTTGGGGCAGGGTGACGAGCAGTACTTC

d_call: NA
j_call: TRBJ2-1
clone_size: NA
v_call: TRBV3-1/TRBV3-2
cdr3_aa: CASSQGALSSNEQFF
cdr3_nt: TGTGCCAGCAGCCAAGGAGCTCTTAGCAGCAATGAGCAGTTCTTC

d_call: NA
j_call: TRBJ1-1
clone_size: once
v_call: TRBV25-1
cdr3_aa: CASSEKGAERPFF
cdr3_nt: TGTGCCAGCAGTGAAAAAGGCGCAGAGAGGCCTTTCTTT

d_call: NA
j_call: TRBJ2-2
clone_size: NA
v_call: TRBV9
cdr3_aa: CASSVAGVSTGELFF
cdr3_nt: TGTGCCAGCAGCGTAGCGGGAGTGAGCACCGGGGAGCTGTTTTTT

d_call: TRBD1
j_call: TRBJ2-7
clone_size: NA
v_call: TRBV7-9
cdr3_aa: CASSLRMGQGNYEQYF
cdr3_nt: TGTGCCAGCAGCCTAAGAATGGGACAGGGCAACTACGAGCAGTACTTC

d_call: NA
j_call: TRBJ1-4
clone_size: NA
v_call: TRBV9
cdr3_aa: CASSVNPVSTTNEKLFF
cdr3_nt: TGTGCCAGCAGCGTAAACCCCGTGTCTACAACTAATGAAAAACTGTTTTTT

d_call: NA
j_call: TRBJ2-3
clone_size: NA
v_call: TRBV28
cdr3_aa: CASSLPSGTDTQYF
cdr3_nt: TGTGCCAGCAGTTTGCCTAGCGGCACAGATACGCAGTATTTT

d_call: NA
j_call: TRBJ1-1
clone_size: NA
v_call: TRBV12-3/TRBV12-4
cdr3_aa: CASSLEGNEAFF
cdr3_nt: TGTGCCAGCAGTTTAGAGGGGAATGAAGCTTTCTTT